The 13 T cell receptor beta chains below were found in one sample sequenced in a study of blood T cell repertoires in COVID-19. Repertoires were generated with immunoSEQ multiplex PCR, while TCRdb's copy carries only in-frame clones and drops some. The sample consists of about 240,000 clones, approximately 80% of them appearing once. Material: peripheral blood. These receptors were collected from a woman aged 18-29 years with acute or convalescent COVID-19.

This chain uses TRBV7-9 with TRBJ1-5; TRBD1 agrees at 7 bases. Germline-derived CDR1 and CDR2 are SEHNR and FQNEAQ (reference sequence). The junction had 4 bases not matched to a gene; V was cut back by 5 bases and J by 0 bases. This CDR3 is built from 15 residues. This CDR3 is CASSLGTDSNQPQHF. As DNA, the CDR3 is TGTGCCAGCAGCCTCGGGACAGATAGCAATCAGCCCCAGCATTTT.

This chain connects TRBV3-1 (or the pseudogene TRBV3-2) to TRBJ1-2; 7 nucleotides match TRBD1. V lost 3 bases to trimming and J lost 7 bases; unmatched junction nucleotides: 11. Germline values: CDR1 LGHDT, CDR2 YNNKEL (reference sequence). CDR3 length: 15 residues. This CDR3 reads CASSQDDREGGGYTF. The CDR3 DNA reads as TGTGCCAGCAGCCAGGATGACAGGGAAGGAGGTGGCTACACCTTC.

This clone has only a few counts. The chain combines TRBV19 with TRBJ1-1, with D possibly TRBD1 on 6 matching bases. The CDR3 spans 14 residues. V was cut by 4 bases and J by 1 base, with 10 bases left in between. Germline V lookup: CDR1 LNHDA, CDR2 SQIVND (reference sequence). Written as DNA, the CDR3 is TGTGCCAGTAGTACGTACAGGGAGAACACTGAAGCTTTCTTT. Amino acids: CASSTYRENTEAFF.

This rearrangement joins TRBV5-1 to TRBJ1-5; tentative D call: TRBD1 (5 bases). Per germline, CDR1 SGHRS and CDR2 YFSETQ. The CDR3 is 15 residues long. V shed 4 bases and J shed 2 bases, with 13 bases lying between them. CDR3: CASSGEGLGNQPQHF. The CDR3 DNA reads TGCGCCAGCAGCGGGGAGGGGCTAGGCAATCAGCCCCAGCATTTT.

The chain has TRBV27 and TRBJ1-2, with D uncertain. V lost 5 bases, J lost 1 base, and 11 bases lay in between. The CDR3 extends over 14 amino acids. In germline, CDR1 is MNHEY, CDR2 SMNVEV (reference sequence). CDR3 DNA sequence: TGTGCCAGCAGTCCACAAGGAGTTAACTATGGCTACACCTTC. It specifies CASSPQGVNYGYTF.

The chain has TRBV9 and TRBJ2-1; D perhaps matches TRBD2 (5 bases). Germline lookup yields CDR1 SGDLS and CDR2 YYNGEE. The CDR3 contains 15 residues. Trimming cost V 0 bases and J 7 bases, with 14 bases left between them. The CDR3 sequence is CASSVVVGAVNEQFF. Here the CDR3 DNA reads TGTGCCAGCAGCGTAGTAGTGGGAGCGGTAAATGAGCAGTTCTTC.

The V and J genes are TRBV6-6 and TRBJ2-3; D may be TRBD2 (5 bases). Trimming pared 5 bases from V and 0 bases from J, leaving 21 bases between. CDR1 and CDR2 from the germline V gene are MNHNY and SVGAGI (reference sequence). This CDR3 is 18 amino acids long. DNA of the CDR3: TGTGCCAGCAGTCCCCGGGAAGGGTGGGGTCCTAGCACAGATACGCAGTATTTT. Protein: CASSPREGWGPSTDTQYF.

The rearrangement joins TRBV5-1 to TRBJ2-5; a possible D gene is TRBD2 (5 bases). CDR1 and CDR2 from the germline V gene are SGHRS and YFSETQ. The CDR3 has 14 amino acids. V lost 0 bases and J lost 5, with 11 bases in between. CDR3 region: CASSLATGGETQYF. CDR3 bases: TGCGCCAGCAGCTTGGCGACTGGCGGGGAGACCCAGTACTTC.

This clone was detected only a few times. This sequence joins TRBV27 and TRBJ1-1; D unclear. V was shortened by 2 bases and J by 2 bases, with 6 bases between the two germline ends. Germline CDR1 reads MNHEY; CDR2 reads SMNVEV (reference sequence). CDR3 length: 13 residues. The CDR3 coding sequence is TGTGCCAGCAGTTTAGGCGGCAACACTGAAGCTTTCTTT. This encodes CASSLGGNTEAFF.

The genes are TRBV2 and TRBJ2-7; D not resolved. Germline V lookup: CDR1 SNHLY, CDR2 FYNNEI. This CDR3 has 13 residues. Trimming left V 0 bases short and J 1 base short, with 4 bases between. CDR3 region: CASSEAQSYEQYF. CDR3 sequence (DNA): TGTGCCAGCAGTGAAGCCCAATCCTACGAGCAGTACTTC.

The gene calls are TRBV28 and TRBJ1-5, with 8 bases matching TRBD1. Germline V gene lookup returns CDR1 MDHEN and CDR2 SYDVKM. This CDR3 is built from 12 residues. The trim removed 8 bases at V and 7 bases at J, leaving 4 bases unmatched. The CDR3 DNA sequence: TGTGCCAGCGTAACAGGGGGGCAGCCCCAGCATTTT. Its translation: CASVTGGQPQHF.

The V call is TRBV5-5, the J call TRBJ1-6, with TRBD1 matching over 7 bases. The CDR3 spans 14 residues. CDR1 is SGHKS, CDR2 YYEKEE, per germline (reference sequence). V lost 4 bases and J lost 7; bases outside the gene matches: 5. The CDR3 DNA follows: TGTGCCAGCAGCCCTGGGACAGCCAATTCACCCCTCCACTTT. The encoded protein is CASSPGTANSPLHF. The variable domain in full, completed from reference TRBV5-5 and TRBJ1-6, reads DAGVTQSPTHLIKTRGQQVTLRCSPISGHKSVSWYQQVLGQGPQFIFQYYEKEERGRGNFPDRFSARQFPNYSSELNVNALLLGDSALYLCASSPGTANSPLHFGNGTRLTVT.

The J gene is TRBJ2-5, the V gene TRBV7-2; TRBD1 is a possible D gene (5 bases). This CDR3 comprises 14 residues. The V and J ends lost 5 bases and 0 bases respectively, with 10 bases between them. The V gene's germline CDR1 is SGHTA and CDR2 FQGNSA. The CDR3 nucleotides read TGTGCCAGCAGCGGCAGGGTAAACCAAGAGACCCAGTACTTC. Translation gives CASSGRVNQETQYF.